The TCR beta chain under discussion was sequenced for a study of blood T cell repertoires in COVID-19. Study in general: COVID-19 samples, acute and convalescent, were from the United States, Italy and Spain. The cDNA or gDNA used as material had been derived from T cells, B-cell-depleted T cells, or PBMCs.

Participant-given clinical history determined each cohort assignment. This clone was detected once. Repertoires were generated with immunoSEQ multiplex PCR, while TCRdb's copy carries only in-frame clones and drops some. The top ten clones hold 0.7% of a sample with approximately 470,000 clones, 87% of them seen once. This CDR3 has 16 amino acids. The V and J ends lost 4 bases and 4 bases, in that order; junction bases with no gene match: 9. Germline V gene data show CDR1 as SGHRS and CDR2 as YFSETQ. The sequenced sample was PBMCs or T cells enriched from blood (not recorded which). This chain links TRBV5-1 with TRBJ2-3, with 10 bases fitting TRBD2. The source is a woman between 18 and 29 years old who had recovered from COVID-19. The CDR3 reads CASSRLSGGAPDTQYF. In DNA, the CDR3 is TGCGCCAGCAGCCGACTGAGCGGGGGGGCCCCAGATACGCAGTATTTT.